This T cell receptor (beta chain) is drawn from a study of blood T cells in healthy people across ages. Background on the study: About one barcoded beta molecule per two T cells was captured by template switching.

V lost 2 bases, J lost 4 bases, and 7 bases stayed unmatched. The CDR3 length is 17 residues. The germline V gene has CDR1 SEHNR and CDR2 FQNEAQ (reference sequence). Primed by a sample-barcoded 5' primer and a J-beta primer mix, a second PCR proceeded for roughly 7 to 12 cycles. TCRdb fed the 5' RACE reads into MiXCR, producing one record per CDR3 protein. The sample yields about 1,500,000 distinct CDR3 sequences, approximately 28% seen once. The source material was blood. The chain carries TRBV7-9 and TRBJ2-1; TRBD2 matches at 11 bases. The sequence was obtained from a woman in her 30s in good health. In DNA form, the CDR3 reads TGTGCCAGCAGCTTAAAGACTAGCGGGACCTATTACAATGAGCAGTTCTTC. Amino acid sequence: CASSLKTSGTYYNEQFF.